This TCR beta chain is drawn from a study of blood T cell repertoires in COVID-19. At the level of the study: Samples representing acute and convalescent COVID-19 were sourced from the United States, Italy and Spain. Sources were T cells, B-cell-depleted T cells, or PBMCs; the material itself was cDNA or gDNA.

Trimming cost V 5 bases and J 2 bases, with 10 bases left between them. CDR3 size: 13 residues. CDR1 and CDR2 (germline): SGHAT, FQNNGV. Study processing details: Nucleated cell number was recorded as an estimate derived from reference gene primer amplification. Sequencing was performed with immunoSEQ multiplex PCR; in TCRdb, only in-frame clones are kept and a portion is missing. V, J and clone size reflect that table, while D and trimming were determined from the DNA. Here the sample spans 250,000 to 300,000 clones, approximately 85% being singletons. J is TRBJ2-7 and V is TRBV11-2; D is possibly TRBD1 (5 bases). Sequencing used peripheral blood. This TCR was recovered from a man aged 45-60 years with active or convalescent COVID-19. CDR3 in DNA: TGTGCCAGCAGCCTGGACATCCCCTACGAGCAGTACTTC. Residues: CASSLDIPYEQYF.